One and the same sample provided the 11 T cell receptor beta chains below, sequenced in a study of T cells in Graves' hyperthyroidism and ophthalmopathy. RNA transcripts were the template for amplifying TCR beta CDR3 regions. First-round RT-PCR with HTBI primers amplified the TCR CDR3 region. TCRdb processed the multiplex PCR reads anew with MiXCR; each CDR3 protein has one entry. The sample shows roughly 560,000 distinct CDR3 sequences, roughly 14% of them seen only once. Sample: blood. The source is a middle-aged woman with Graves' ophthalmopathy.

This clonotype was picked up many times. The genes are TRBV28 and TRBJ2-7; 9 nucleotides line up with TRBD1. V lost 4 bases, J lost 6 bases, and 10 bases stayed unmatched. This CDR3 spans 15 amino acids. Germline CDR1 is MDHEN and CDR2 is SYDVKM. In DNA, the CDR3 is TGTGCCAGCAGTTCGAGGGTGGACAGGGGACCCGAGCAGTACTTC. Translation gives CASSSRVDRGPEQYF. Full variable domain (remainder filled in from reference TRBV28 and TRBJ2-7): DVKVTQSSRYLVKRTGEKVFLECVQDMDHENMFWYRQDPGLGLRLIYFSYDVKMKEKGDIPEGYSVSREKKERFSLILESASTNQTSMYLCASSSRVDRGPEQYFGPGTRLTVT.

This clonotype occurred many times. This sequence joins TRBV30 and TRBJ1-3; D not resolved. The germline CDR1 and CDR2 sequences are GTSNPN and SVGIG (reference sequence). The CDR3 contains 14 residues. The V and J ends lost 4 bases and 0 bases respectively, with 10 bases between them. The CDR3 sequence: CAWTVGTSGNTIYF. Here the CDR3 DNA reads TGTGCCTGGACAGTAGGTACCTCTGGAAACACCATATATTTT.

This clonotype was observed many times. The DNA of the CDR3 is TGTGCCAGCAGTTTGGGGCCGGGGGGCAATCAGCCCCAGCATTTT. It encodes CASSLGPGGNQPQHF. The gene calls are TRBV28 and TRBJ1-5; tentatively, D is TRBD1 (5 bases). The V end lost 3 bases, the J end lost 2 bases, and 11 bases lay between the germline ends. This CDR3 is 15 amino acids long. CDR1 and CDR2 (germline): MDHEN, SYDVKM.

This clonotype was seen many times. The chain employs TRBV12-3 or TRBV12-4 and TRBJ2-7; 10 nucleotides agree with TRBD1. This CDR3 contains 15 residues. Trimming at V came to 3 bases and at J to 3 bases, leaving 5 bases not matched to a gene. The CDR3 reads CASSFAGTGDYEQYF. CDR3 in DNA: TGTGCCAGCAGTTTTGCCGGGACAGGGGACTACGAGCAGTACTTC.

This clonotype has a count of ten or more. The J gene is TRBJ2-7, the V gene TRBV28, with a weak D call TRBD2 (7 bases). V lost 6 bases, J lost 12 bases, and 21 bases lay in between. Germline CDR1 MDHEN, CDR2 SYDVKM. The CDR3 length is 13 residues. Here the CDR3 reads CASSLEQSRGGYF. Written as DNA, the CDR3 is TGTGCCAGCAGCTTAGAACAATCAAGGGGGGGGTACTTC.

The CDR3 sequence: CSATRGGELFF. As DNA, the CDR3 is TGCAGTGCTACGCGTGGGGGGGAGCTGTTTTTT. J is TRBJ2-2 and V is TRBV20-1; the D is unclear. The CDR3 is 11 residues long. The germline V and J ends were trimmed by 4 bases and 8 bases, with 8 bases remaining between them. The germline CDR1 and CDR2 sequences are DFQATT and SNEGSKA (reference sequence).

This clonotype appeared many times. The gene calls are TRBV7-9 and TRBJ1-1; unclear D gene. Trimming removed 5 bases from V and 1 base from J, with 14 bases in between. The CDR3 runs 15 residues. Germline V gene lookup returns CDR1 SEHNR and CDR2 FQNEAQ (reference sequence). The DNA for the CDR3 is TGTGCCAGCAGCCCGGGCTGGGGAGGGAACACTGAAGCTTTCTTT. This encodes CASSPGWGGNTEAFF.

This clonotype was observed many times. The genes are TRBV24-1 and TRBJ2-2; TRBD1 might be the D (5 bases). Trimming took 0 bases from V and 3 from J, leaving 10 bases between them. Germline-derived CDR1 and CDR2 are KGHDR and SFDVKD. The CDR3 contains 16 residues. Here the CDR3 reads CATSDLKGFHTGELFF. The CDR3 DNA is TGTGCCACCAGTGATTTGAAGGGGTTTCACACCGGGGAGCTGTTTTTT.

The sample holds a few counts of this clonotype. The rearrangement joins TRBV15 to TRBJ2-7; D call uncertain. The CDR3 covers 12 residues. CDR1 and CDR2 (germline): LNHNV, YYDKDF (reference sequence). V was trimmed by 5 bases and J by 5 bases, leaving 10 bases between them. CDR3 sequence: CATSPKGNEQYF. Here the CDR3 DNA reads TGTGCCACCAGCCCCAAGGGAAACGAGCAGTACTTC.

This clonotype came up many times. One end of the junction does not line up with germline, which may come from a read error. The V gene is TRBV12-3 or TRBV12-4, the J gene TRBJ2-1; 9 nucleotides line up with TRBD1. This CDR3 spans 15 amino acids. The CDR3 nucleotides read TGTGTCAGCAGTAGGACAGGGGCTCACTACAATGAGCAGTTCTTC. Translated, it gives CVSSRTGAHYNEQFF.

The CDR3 nucleotides are TGCAGTGCCCCTCCCAGCGGAGCCTCCAATTCGGGCCAGTACTTC. As protein: CSAPPSGASNSGQYF. The V gene is TRBV20-1, the J gene TRBJ2-5; D is perhaps TRBD2 (5 bases). This CDR3 spans 15 amino acids. The V end was cut by 6 bases, the J end by 10 bases, with 27 bases between. Germline V CDR1 and CDR2: DFQATT, SNEGSKA (reference sequence).